Following are 32 T cell receptor beta chains from one sample sequenced in a study of a mutant IDH1 vaccine in newly diagnosed glioma. Measured with immunoSEQ multiplex PCR; TCRdb has only the in-frame clones, and not every one. The table shows 45,000 to 50,000 clones, with 85% to 90% occurring only once. For these receptors, no antigen is known. Time point described: week 35, safety follow-up. In the vaccine, a single dose held 300 ug of the mutant IDH1 20-mer peptide, along with topical imiquimod. This material consisted of PBMCs, taken from a glioma patient whose treatment included an IDH1 peptide vaccine. These receptors all come from a woman in her thirties or forties with glioma.

The gene calls are TRBV7-9 and TRBJ2-3; D is possibly TRBD1 (5 bases). Trimming took off 1 base at V and 3 bases at J, with 8 bases between the two ends. Germline CDR1 SEHNR, CDR2 FQNEAQ (reference sequence). CDR3 length equals 14 residues. CDR3 amino acids: CASSLDRITDTQYF. The CDR3 DNA follows: TGTGCCAGCAGCTTAGACAGGATTACAGATACGCAGTATTTT.

The chain recombines TRBV6-1 with TRBJ1-5, with 7 bases identical to TRBD1. Germline lookup yields CDR1 MNHNS and CDR2 SASEGT. CDR3 length: 15 amino acids. The V segment lost 7 bases and the J segment 3 bases; nucleotides outside the gene matches: 9. The CDR3 sequence: CASMLTGRDNQPQHF. CDR3 DNA sequence: TGTGCCAGCATGTTGACAGGGCGGGACAATCAGCCCCAGCATTTT.

The J gene is TRBJ1-2, the V gene TRBV27; D not resolved. The CDR3 length is 13 residues. Germline V gives CDR1 MNHEY, CDR2 SMNVEV (reference sequence). V lost 5 bases and J 6 bases, leaving 13 bases between the germline ends. The CDR3, as DNA: TGTGCCAGCAGTCTCCAAGGAGCTCATGGCTACACCTTC. Its translation: CASSLQGAHGYTF.

This chain uses TRBV30 with TRBJ1-4; no definite D call. Trimming shortened V by 2 bases and J by 7 bases, and 20 bases separated the two germline ends. The germline V gene has CDR1 GTSNPN and CDR2 SVGIG (reference sequence). This CDR3 comprises 16 residues. CDR3 DNA: TGTGCCTGGAGTTTGGGTGACCCCATAATGCGTGAAAAACTGTTTTTT. Its protein product is CAWSLGDPIMREKLFF.

The chain combines TRBV6-5 with TRBJ2-1, with D uncertain. CDR1 is MNHEY and CDR2 is SVGAGI in the germline V gene. Trimming left V 5 bases short and J 0 bases short, with 11 bases between. The length of the CDR3 is 15 residues. CDR3 in amino acids: CASSPSLSSYNEQFF. The CDR3 bases are TGTGCCAGCAGTCCGTCTCTTAGCTCCTACAATGAGCAGTTCTTC.

The V gene is TRBV10-3, the J gene TRBJ2-5; D ambiguous. The CDR3 is 11 amino acids. Trimming left V 8 bases short and J 5 bases short, with 9 bases between. Germline V gene lookup returns CDR1 ENHRY and CDR2 SYGVKD. CDR3 amino acids: CAILDGETQYF. In DNA form, the CDR3 reads TGTGCCATCTTGGACGGGGAGACCCAGTACTTC.

This chain joins TRBV7-9 and TRBJ2-5, with TRBD2 identical over 8 bases. The V and J ends lost 1 base and 5 bases, in that order; junction bases with no gene match: 9. The CDR3 totals 16 residues. The germline V gene encodes CDR1 SEHNR and CDR2 FQNEAQ (reference sequence). The CDR3 DNA is TGTGCCAGCAGCTTAGAGGAGAGCGGGAGTGGGGAGACCCAGTACTTC. Protein: CASSLEESGSGETQYF.

J is TRBJ2-5 and V is TRBV7-9; possibly TRBD2 for D (6 bases). The ends were cut back, 0 bases at V and 3 bases at J, with 8 bases in the middle. The CDR3 length is 14 residues. The germline gives CDR1 SEHNR, CDR2 FQNEAQ (reference sequence). The CDR3 region has the DNA TGTGCCAGCAGCTTAGCGCGGGACGAAGAGACCCAGTACTTC. It encodes CASSLARDEETQYF.

This chain joins TRBV7-9 and TRBJ2-1; 9 bases line up with TRBD2. V gave up 3 bases and J gave up 7 bases; unmatched junction bases: 7. CDR1 is SEHNR, CDR2 FQNEAQ, per germline (reference sequence). The CDR3 is 15 residues long. The CDR3 spells CASSFSGSSGNEQFF. The CDR3 bases are TGTGCCAGCAGCTTTAGCGGGAGTTCGGGGAATGAGCAGTTCTTC.

J is TRBJ1-1 and V is TRBV4-1; D remains unclear. Looked up from germline, CDR1 is MGHRA and CDR2 is YSYEKL. Trimming stripped 3 bases from V and 8 bases from J, with 7 bases between. The CDR3 length is 11 residues. Here the CDR3 reads CASSQTTEAFF. Here the CDR3 DNA reads TGCGCCAGCAGCCAGACGACAGAAGCTTTCTTT.

The chain has TRBV9 and TRBJ2-3; TRBD2 might be the D (6 bases). From germline, CDR1 is SGDLS and CDR2 YYNGEE. The CDR3 has 18 residues. With 3 bases removed from V and 6 bases from J, the gap between germline ends came to 26 bases. The DNA of the CDR3 is TGTGCCAGCAGCGCGCCCCTGGGGGGACCCCTGAGGGCGGATACGCAGTATTTT. Translating gives CASSAPLGGPLRADTQYF.

This rearrangement joins TRBV6-1 to TRBJ1-5; no clear D gene. Germline V gene data show CDR1 as MNHNS and CDR2 as SASEGT. The CDR3 is 13 residues long. V dropped 8 bases and J dropped 2 bases, with 10 bases sitting between them. The CDR3 DNA reads TGTGCCAGCGGGGAAGGAGGCAATCAGCCCCAGCATTTT. It translates to CASGEGGNQPQHF.

The rearrangement links TRBV7-2 to TRBJ2-7; D uncertain. This CDR3 region has 14 residues. The germline V gene encodes CDR1 SGHTA and CDR2 FQGNSA. Trimming stripped 4 bases from V and 2 bases from J, with 12 bases between. The CDR3 DNA reads as TGTGCCAGCAGCTACGGTCCTGGGCCCTACGAGCAGTACTTC. Protein: CASSYGPGPYEQYF.

The chain uses TRBV7-9 and TRBJ2-1, with D possibly TRBD1 on 6 matching bases. The V end was cut by 6 bases, the J end by 0 bases, with 12 bases between. Per the germline V gene, CDR1 is SEHNR and CDR2 is FQNEAQ (reference sequence). This CDR3 has 15 amino acids. CDR3: CASSRRGNSYNEQFF. DNA for the CDR3: TGTGCCAGCAGTCGCAGGGGAAACTCCTACAATGAGCAGTTCTTC.

The chain is built from TRBV29-1 and TRBJ1-1; maybe TRBD1 (6 bases). The V and J ends lost 2 bases and 8 bases respectively, with 12 bases between them. The germline gives CDR1 SQVTM, CDR2 ANQGSEA. The CDR3 is made up of 12 amino acids. The CDR3 region is CSVEKGVTEAFF. As DNA, the CDR3 is TGCAGCGTTGAAAAGGGGGTGACCGAAGCTTTCTTT.

The rearrangement uses TRBV30 and TRBJ2-1, with D uncertain. Germline loops: CDR1 GTSNPN, CDR2 SVGIG (reference sequence). This CDR3 has 13 amino acids. V lost 0 bases to trimming and J lost 5 bases, with 8 bases between them. CDR3 in amino acids: CAWSVRQDNEQFF. Written as DNA, the CDR3 is TGTGCCTGGAGTGTAAGGCAGGACAATGAGCAGTTCTTC.

Concerning this clone: Other DNA sequences in the sample encode the same CDR3. This chain connects TRBV13 to TRBJ1-1; D possibly corresponds to TRBD1 (5 bases). The CDR3 contains 12 residues. The V and J ends lost 6 bases and 6 bases respectively, with 11 bases between them. Looked up from germline, CDR1 is PRHDT and CDR2 is FYEKMQ (reference sequence). The CDR3 region is CASSLGGAEAFF. The CDR3, as DNA: TGTGCCAGCAGTTTGGGGGGTGCTGAAGCTTTCTTT.

This rearrangement joins TRBV15 to TRBJ2-7; possible D gene TRBD2, 6 bases. CDR3 size: 15 residues. In germline, CDR1 is LNHNV, CDR2 YYDKDF (reference sequence). Trimming removed 3 bases from V and 3 bases from J, with 15 bases in between. The CDR3 DNA is TGTGCCACCAGCAGGCGAGGGCGGGGCAACTACGAGCAGTACTTC. This gives the protein CATSRRGRGNYEQYF.

The chain recombines TRBV25-1 with TRBJ2-3, with a weak D call TRBD1 (6 bases). Germline assignment: CDR1 MGHDK and CDR2 SYGVNS. The CDR3 length is 15 residues. Trimming cost V 2 bases and J 1 base, with 10 bases left between them. This CDR3 reads CASSEGGRGTDTQYF. CDR3 nucleotides: TGTGCCAGCAGTGAAGGGGGCAGGGGCACAGATACGCAGTATTTT. Full variable domain (remainder filled in from reference TRBV25-1 and TRBJ2-3): EADIYQTPRYLVIGTGKKITLECSQTMGHDKMYWYQQDPGMELHLIHYSYGVNSTEKGDLSSESTVSRIRTEHFPLTLESARPSHTSQYLCASSEGGRGTDTQYFGPGTRLTVL.

This sequence joins TRBV7-9 and TRBJ2-5, with TRBD1 identical over 9 bases. Looked up from germline, CDR1 is SEHNR and CDR2 is FQNEAQ (reference sequence). This CDR3 has 16 amino acids. V shed 2 bases and J 5 bases; nucleotides not matched to a gene: 9. The CDR3 region is CASSLTPGQGRETQYF. The CDR3 DNA follows: TGTGCCAGCAGCTTAACGCCGGGACAGGGAAGGGAGACCCAGTACTTC.

The gene calls are TRBV5-4 and TRBJ1-3; D may be TRBD1 (6 bases). The V gene's germline CDR1 is SGHNT and CDR2 YYREEE (reference sequence). The CDR3 consists of 14 residues. Trimming shortened V by 5 bases and J by 2 bases, and 11 bases separated the two germline ends. This CDR3 reads CASSLDRTGNTIYF. The CDR3 DNA is TGTGCCAGCAGTTTAGACAGGACTGGAAACACCATATATTTT.

The chain recombines TRBV7-2 with TRBJ1-2; 7 nucleotides line up with TRBD1. After removal of 5 bases from V and 10 bases from J, the junction contained 4 bases not matched to a gene. This CDR3 spans 11 amino acids. The germline gives CDR1 SGHTA, CDR2 FQGNSA. The CDR3 DNA is TGTGCCAGCAGCGCACAGGGGAACTACACCTTC. Residues: CASSAQGNYTF.

With respect to this clone: The junction and the germline gene differ at one end; a read error may be behind it. The chain carries TRBV2 and TRBJ2-7; D remains ambiguous. Germline CDR1 and CDR2: SNHLY and FYNNEI. The CDR3 consists of 11 residues. The CDR3 bases are TGTGCCAGCAGGGAAGGCTACGAGCAGTACTTC. Translating it yields CASREGYEQYF. Full variable domain (rest looked up from reference TRBV2 and TRBJ2-7): EPEVTQTPSHQVTQMGQEVILRCVPISNHLYFYWYRQILGQKVEFLVSFYNNEISEKSEIFDDQFSVERPDGSNFTLKIRSTKLEDSAMYFCASREGYEQYFGPGTRLTVT.

This chain uses TRBV6-5 with TRBJ1-3; no reliable D call. This CDR3 region has 14 residues. Deletions cut 2 bases from V and 2 bases from J, with 7 bases between. Germline V lookup: CDR1 MNHEY, CDR2 SVGAGI. The CDR3 region has the DNA TGTGCCAGCAGTTACGGGCGGGCTGGAAACACCATATATTTT. Its translation is CASSYGRAGNTIYF.

V and J are TRBV5-1 and TRBJ2-5; D is perhaps TRBD2 (5 bases). The CDR3 spans 13 residues. The ends were cut back, 2 bases at V and 2 bases at J, with 7 bases in the middle. From germline, CDR1 is SGHRS and CDR2 YFSETQ. CDR3 sequence reads: CASSFTGQETQYF. CDR3 coding DNA: TGCGCCAGCAGCTTTACGGGACAAGAGACCCAGTACTTC. Drawing the rest from reference TRBV5-1 and TRBJ2-5, the complete variable domain is KAGVTQTPRYLIKTRGQQVTLSCSPISGHRSVSWYQQTPGQGLQFLFEYFSETQRNKGNFPGRFSGRQFSNSRSEMNVSTLELGDSALYLCASSFTGQETQYFGPGTRLLVL.

The chain joins TRBV6-1 to TRBJ2-1, with TRBD2 as a possible D gene (6 bases). Trimming pared 5 bases from V and 10 bases from J, leaving 21 bases between. Germline CDR1 MNHNS, CDR2 SASEGT. The CDR3 extends over 15 amino acids. As DNA, the CDR3 is TGTGCCAGCAGTCCCGGGACTCGACAATATGGGGAGCAGTTCTTC. It encodes CASSPGTRQYGEQFF.

The chain recombines TRBV6-5 with TRBJ2-5, with D uncertain. The V end was cut by 2 bases, the J end by 0 bases, with 13 bases between. This CDR3 contains 16 residues. Germline CDR1 reads MNHEY; CDR2 reads SVGAGI. This chain's CDR3 is CASSYGPGLYQETQYF. CDR3 nucleotides: TGTGCCAGCAGTTACGGGCCTGGATTGTACCAAGAGACCCAGTACTTC.

V is TRBV7-9 and J is TRBJ1-1; 12 nucleotides align to TRBD1. This CDR3 contains 14 residues. Germline CDR1 is SEHNR and CDR2 is FQNEAQ (reference sequence). The junction had 3 bases not matched to a gene; V was cut back by 2 bases and J by 8 bases. Here the CDR3 reads CASSLLGTGGEAFF. DNA for the CDR3: TGTGCCAGCAGCTTACTTGGGACAGGGGGCGAAGCTTTCTTT. Filled out from reference TRBV7-9 and TRBJ1-1, the complete variable domain reads DTGVSQNPRHKITKRGQNVTFRCDPISEHNRLYWYRQTLGQGPEFLTYFQNEAQLEKSRLLSDRFSAERPKGSFSTLEIQRTEQGDSAMYLCASSLLGTGGEAFFGQGTRLTVV.

The V gene is TRBV2, the J gene TRBJ1-5; D is unresolved. CDR3 length: 14 amino acids. The V gene lost 3 bases and the J gene lost 7 bases, with 13 bases spanning the gap. CDR1 is SNHLY and CDR2 is FYNNEI in the germline V gene. The CDR3 here is CASSDLGGRQPQHF. The CDR3 bases are TGTGCCAGCAGTGACCTTGGAGGGAGGCAGCCCCAGCATTTT.

V and J are TRBV13 and TRBJ2-1, with a weak D call TRBD2 (6 bases). Looked up from germline, CDR1 is PRHDT and CDR2 is FYEKMQ (reference sequence). Trimming cost V 5 bases and J 4 bases, with 15 bases left between them. The CDR3 is made up of 15 amino acids. In DNA, the CDR3 is TGTGCCAGCAGCGCGGGCCTAGCGCTATACAATGAGCAGTTCTTC. As protein: CASSAGLALYNEQFF.

The V gene is TRBV30, the J gene TRBJ2-3, with a weak D call TRBD2 (6 bases). Germline CDR1 GTSNPN, CDR2 SVGIG (reference sequence). V lost 2 bases and J 7 bases, leaving 13 bases between the germline ends. The CDR3 consists of 13 residues. The CDR3 region has the DNA TGTGCCTGGAGTACGGAGGGCGGGTATACGCAGTATTTT. Translation gives CAWSTEGGYTQYF.

The rearrangement links TRBV5-1 to TRBJ1-1; 9 bases are shared with TRBD1. The germline CDR1 and CDR2 sequences are SGHRS and YFSETQ. The CDR3 is 17 amino acids. Trimming took 0 bases from V and 2 from J; bases not matched to a gene: 8. CDR3 coding DNA: TGCGCCAGCAGCTTGGCCGGGACAGGGCATGGTAACACTGAAGCTTTCTTT. The encoded protein is CASSLAGTGHGNTEAFF. The whole variable domain, filled in from reference TRBV5-1 and TRBJ1-1, reads KAGVTQTPRYLIKTRGQQVTLSCSPISGHRSVSWYQQTPGQGLQFLFEYFSETQRNKGNFPGRFSGRQFSNSRSEMNVSTLELGDSALYLCASSLAGTGHGNTEAFFGQGTRLTVV.